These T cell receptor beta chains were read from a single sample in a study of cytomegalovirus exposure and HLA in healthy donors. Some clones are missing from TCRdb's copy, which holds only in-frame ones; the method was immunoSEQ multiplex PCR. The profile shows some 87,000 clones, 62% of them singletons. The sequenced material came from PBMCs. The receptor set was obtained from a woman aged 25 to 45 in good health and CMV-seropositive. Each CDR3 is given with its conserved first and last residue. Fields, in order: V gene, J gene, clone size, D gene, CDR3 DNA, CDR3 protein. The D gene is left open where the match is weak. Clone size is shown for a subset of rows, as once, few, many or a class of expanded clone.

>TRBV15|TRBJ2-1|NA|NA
TGTGCCACCAGCAGAGCGCGAGGGTTGTACAATGAGCAGTTCTTC
CATSRARGLYNEQFF
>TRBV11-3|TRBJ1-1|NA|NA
TGTGCCAGCGGCTTAACGGGGACTGAAGCTTTCTTT
CASGLTGTEAFF
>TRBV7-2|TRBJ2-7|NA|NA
TGTGCCAGCAGCCCCCAACCGGGAGCCTACGAGCAGTACTTC
CASSPQPGAYEQYF
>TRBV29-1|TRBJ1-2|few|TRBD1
TGCAGCGTTGTTCAGGGGGTTCGGCACTATGGCTACACCTTC
CSVVQGVRHYGYTF
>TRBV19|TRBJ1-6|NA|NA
TGTGCCAGTAATCCCCTGGCGGGGAATTCACCCCTCCACTTT
CASNPLAGNSPLHF
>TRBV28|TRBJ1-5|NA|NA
TGTGCCAGCAGCCCTAAAGTTTATGATTTTGCGGCGGGAGGGGCCCAGCATTTT
CASSPKVYDFAAGGAQHF
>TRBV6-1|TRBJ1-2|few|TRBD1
TGTGCCAGCAGTGTCCCCCTGGGACAGCCCCTCTATGGCTACACCTTC
CASSVPLGQPLYGYTF
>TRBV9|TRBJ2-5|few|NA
TGTGCCAGCAGCGTAGGGGTAGGGCAGGGAGAGACCCAGTACTTC
CASSVGVGQGETQYF
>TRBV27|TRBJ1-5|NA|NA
TGTGCCAGCAGAACAGGGAAGTCATATCAGCCCCAGCATTTT
CASRTGKSYQPQHF
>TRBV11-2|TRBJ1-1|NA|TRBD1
TGTGCCAGCAGCTACTGGGGGACAGGACGCACGGGGGGAGCTGAAGCTTTCTTT
CASSYWGTGRTGGAEAFF
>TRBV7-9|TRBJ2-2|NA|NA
TGTGCCACCATCTACCACACCGGGGAGCTGTTTTTT
CATIYHTGELFF
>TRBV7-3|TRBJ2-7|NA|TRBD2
TGTGCCAGCAGCGTAGGGGGGAGCGGGGGCTACGAGCAGTACTTC
CASSVGGSGGYEQYF
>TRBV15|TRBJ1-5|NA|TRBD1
TGTGCCACCAGCAGCGGACAGGGGGCAGGTCAGCCCCAGCATTTT
CATSSGQGAGQPQHF
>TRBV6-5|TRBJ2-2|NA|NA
TGTGCCAGCAGTTTAGGAGGGACCGGGGAGCTGTTTTTT
CASSLGGTGELFF
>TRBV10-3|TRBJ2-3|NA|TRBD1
TGTGCCATCAGGCCGGGACAGGGTACGGATACGCAGTATTTT
CAIRPGQGTDTQYF
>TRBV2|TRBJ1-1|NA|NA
TGTGCCAGCAGTGAAGTGACAGCCGACACTGAAGCTTTCTTT
CASSEVTADTEAFF
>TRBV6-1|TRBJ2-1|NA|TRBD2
TGTGCCAGCAGTATACTAGCGGGGGGGCTAAATGAGCAGTTCTTC
CASSILAGGLNEQFF
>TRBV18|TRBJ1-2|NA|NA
TGTGCCAGCTCACCAGATCAAGGGCAAGGGGCTACGGGGGATGGCTACACCTTC
CASSPDQGQGATGDGYTF
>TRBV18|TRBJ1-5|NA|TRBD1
TGTGCCAGCTCACCAACAGGGGGAAATCAGCCCCAGCATTTT
CASSPTGGNQPQHF
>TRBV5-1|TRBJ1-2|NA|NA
TGCGCCAGCTACGCCCAGGGGAGCGATGGCTACACCTTC
CASYAQGSDGYTF
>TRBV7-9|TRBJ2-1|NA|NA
TGTTCCAGCAGCTCTCCCGGATACGGACGGGGCAATGAGCAGTTCTTC
CSSSSPGYGRGNEQFF
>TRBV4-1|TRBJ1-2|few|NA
TGCGCCAGCAGCCAAGATCTGTCAGGGCAGGATGGCTACACCTTC
CASSQDLSGQDGYTF
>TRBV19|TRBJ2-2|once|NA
TGTGCCAGTAGTGGGGGCTGGGACACCGGGGAGCTGTTTTTT
CASSGGWDTGELFF
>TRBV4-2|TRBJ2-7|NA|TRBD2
TGTGCCAGCAGCCAAGGTGGCCTAGCGGGGGGGTACTCCTACGAGCAGTACTTC
CASSQGGLAGGYSYEQYF
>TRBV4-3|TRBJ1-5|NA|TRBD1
TGCGCCAGCAGCCAAGAAGAAAAGGGGGCTCAGCCCCAGCATTTT
CASSQEEKGAQPQHF
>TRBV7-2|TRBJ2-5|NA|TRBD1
TGTGCCAGCAGCTTCGGGGACAGGGACCAAGAGACCCAGTACTTC
CASSFGDRDQETQYF
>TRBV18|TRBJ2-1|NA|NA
TGTGCCAGCTCACCGGTAGTAATGGCGGATGAGCAGTTCTTC
CASSPVVMADEQFF
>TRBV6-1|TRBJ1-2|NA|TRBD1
TGTGCCAGCAGGGAAGGGACAGGGGGCTACTATGGCTACACCTTC
CASREGTGGYYGYTF
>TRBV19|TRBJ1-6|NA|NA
TGTGCCAGTAGTATAGTCAACAGGGAGGGATCACCCCTCCACTTT
CASSIVNREGSPLHF
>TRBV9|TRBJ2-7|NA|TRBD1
TGTGCCAGCAGCGTAGGGCAGGGGGCCTACGAGCAGTACTTC
CASSVGQGAYEQYF
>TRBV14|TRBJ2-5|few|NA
TGTGCCAGCAGCGGTCGAGCGTACCAAGAGACCCAGTACTTC
CASSGRAYQETQYF
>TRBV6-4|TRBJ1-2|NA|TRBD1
TGTGCCAGCAGTGCAACAGGGGTCGGCGGCTACACCTTC
CASSATGVGGYTF
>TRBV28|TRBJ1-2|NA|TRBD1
TGTGCCAGCAGAACAGGGGGTGGGACAGGTGCCTATGGCTACACCTTC
CASRTGGGTGAYGYTF
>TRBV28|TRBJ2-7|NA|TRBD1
TGTGCCAGCAGTCCCCGGGACAGGGGGGTTTTAGAGCAGTACTTC
CASSPRDRGVLEQYF
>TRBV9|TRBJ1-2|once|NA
TGTGCCAGCAGCGTCGACACTTCGTTTAACTATGGCTACACCTTC
CASSVDTSFNYGYTF
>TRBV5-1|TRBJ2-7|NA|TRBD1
TGCGCCAGCAGCACGTCCGGGACAGGGGGCTACGAGCAGTACTTC
CASSTSGTGGYEQYF
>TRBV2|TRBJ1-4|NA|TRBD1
TGTGCCAGCAAGGGGACAGGGCACCAAAGAGATGAAAAACTGTTTTTT
CASKGTGHQRDEKLFF
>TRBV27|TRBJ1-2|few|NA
TGTGCCAGCAGTTTATCGGGGCCGACGAAGGGCTACACCTTC
CASSLSGPTKGYTF
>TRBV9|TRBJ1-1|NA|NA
TGTGCCAGCAGCGTAGAGCTGGGGGCGGGCACTGAAGCTTTCTTT
CASSVELGAGTEAFF